The 30 T cell receptor beta chains listed next were all sequenced from one sample in a study of T-cell memory formation after mild COVID-19. TCRdb redid the calling of the 5' RACE reads with MiXCR, one entry per CDR3 protein. The sample shows some 110,000 distinct CDR3 sequences, around 12% of them seen only once. Sequenced sample: PBMCs or a T cell subset sorted from them (not recorded which). Source of these receptors: an adult woman who had mild COVID-19 (a few samples of this study predate the infection). Cell type and time point are not known.

This clonotype was seen more than once but under ten times. V usage is TRBV7-9 and J usage is TRBJ2-7; D is undetermined. The germline V and J ends were trimmed by 8 bases and 3 bases, with 14 bases remaining between them. Germline lookup yields CDR1 SEHNR and CDR2 FQNEAQ (reference sequence). The CDR3 contains 13 residues. CDR3 sequence: CASLVEWGYEQYF. The CDR3 bases are TGTGCCAGCTTAGTGGAGTGGGGCTACGAGCAGTACTTC.

The rearrangement joins TRBV24-1 to TRBJ1-2, with D unresolved. The CDR3 is made up of 16 amino acids. V was trimmed by 3 bases and J by 0 bases, leaving 13 bases between them. The germline V gene has CDR1 KGHDR and CDR2 SFDVKD. The CDR3 is CATSDGGYPTNYGYTF. Written as DNA, the CDR3 is TGTGCCACCAGTGATGGAGGGTACCCTACTAACTATGGCTACACCTTC.

Only a few counts were recorded for this clonotype. The V call is TRBV2, the J call TRBJ2-1, with D uncertain. V lost 3 bases and J 4 bases, leaving 10 bases between the germline ends. Germline V gene sequence: CDR1 SNHLY, CDR2 FYNNEI. This CDR3 has 14 residues. CDR3 sequence (DNA): TGTGCCAGCAGTGAGGGCCCGCCTTACAATGAGCAGTTCTTC. Its translation is CASSEGPPYNEQFF. Supplemented by reference TRBV2 and TRBJ2-1, the full variable domain reads EPEVTQTPSHQVTQMGQEVILRCVPISNHLYFYWYRQILGQKVEFLVSFYNNEISEKSEIFDDQFSVERPDGSNFTLKIRSTKLEDSAMYFCASSEGPPYNEQFFGPGTRLTVL.

The V gene is TRBV15, the J gene TRBJ2-1; D is ambiguous. The length of the CDR3 is 14 residues. Germline CDR1 and CDR2: LNHNV and YYDKDF (reference sequence). With 4 bases removed from V and 6 bases from J, the gap between germline ends came to 13 bases. The CDR3 DNA follows: TGTGCCACCAGCATCAGAACCGCGAGCAATGAGCAGTTCTTC. Translation: CATSIRTASNEQFF.

This rearrangement joins TRBV7-2 to TRBJ1-1; 7 bases agree with TRBD1. Germline lookup yields CDR1 SGHTA and CDR2 FQGNSA. This CDR3 contains 13 residues. J was trimmed by 4 bases and V by 4 bases; bases with no gene match: 3. CDR3 residues: CASSYRQGTEAFF. CDR3 bases: TGTGCCAGCAGCTACCGACAGGGCACTGAAGCTTTCTTT.

V is TRBV6-2 or TRBV6-3 and J is TRBJ2-7; unclear D gene. V lost 5 bases and J lost 0, with 11 bases in between. CDR1 is MNHEY, CDR2 SVGEGT, per germline. The CDR3 is 14 amino acids. CDR3: CASSLYSNSYEQYF. For the CDR3, the DNA is TGTGCCAGCAGTCTGTATTCGAACTCCTACGAGCAGTACTTC.

This clonotype was counted a few times. The chain links TRBV7-9 to TRBJ2-5; 9 bases map to TRBD1. Germline assignment: CDR1 SEHNR and CDR2 FQNEAQ (reference sequence). V was clipped by 0 bases and J by 9 bases; unmatched bases: 14. CDR3 length: 17 residues. CDR3 DNA: TGTGCCAGCAGCTTAGCGATTCCCGGGACAGGGTTTGAGGCCCAGTACTTC. Translated, it gives CASSLAIPGTGFEAQYF.

The table lists this clonotype with many counts. The chain couples TRBV6-4 to TRBJ2-3; D not certain. This CDR3 comprises 15 residues. The ends were cut back, 0 bases at V and 1 base at J, with 8 bases in the middle. Germline-derived CDR1 and CDR2 are MRHNA and SNTAGT. The CDR3 is CASSDSEHGTDTQYF. CDR3 coding DNA: TGTGCCAGCAGTGACTCAGAACATGGCACAGATACGCAGTATTTT.

V and J are TRBV4-1 and TRBJ1-1; D might be TRBD1 (6 bases). The CDR3 has 15 amino acids. V gave up 5 bases and J gave up 0 bases, with 13 bases separating them. Germline CDR1 and CDR2: MGHRA and YSYEKL. This CDR3 reads CASSERQDLNTEAFF. DNA of the CDR3: TGCGCCAGCAGCGAAAGACAGGACCTGAACACTGAAGCTTTCTTT.

This clonotype has a count of ten or more. This chain uses TRBV5-6 with TRBJ2-2; no reliable D call. The germline V gene has CDR1 SGHDT and CDR2 YYEEEE. The CDR3 consists of 15 residues. Trimming took 0 bases from V and 2 from J, leaving 8 bases between them. CDR3 DNA: TGTGCCAGCAGCTTGGGAGCGATCAACACCGGGGAGCTGTTTTTT. Translating gives CASSLGAINTGELFF.

This clonotype was detected a few times. CDR3 sequence: CASSLSSGNTIYF. DNA for the CDR3: TGTGCCAGCAGTTTATCAAGTGGAAACACCATATATTTT. The rearrangement joins TRBV27 to TRBJ1-3; D is undetermined. The V gene lost 0 bases and the J gene lost 3 bases, with 3 bases spanning the gap. This CDR3 region has 13 residues. Germline V gene data show CDR1 as MNHEY and CDR2 as SMNVEV (reference sequence).

In its sample, this clonotype was seen a few times. This chain connects TRBV4-3 to TRBJ2-3; possibly TRBD2 for D (5 bases). Trimming took 2 bases from V and 14 from J, leaving 20 bases between them. The CDR3 is made up of 14 amino acids. From germline, CDR1 is LGHNA and CDR2 YSLEER. The CDR3 region has the DNA TGCGCCAGCAGCCAAAGAGCCGAGGGAATTACTTTGTATTTT. Encoded protein: CASSQRAEGITLYF.

This clonotype was detected only a few times. The V and J genes are TRBV25-1 and TRBJ2-1; a possible D gene is TRBD1 (7 bases). The V end was cut by 1 base, the J end by 9 bases, with 16 bases between. The germline gives CDR1 MGHDK, CDR2 SYGVNS. There are 15 residues in the CDR3. CDR3 in amino acids: CASSELGQGGGEQFF. CDR3 nucleotides: TGTGCCAGCAGTGAATTAGGGCAGGGGGGAGGTGAGCAGTTCTTC.

The genes are TRBV12-3 or TRBV12-4 and TRBJ2-2, with D tentatively TRBD2 (5 bases). This CDR3 comprises 16 residues. V lost 5 bases, J lost 0 bases, and 13 bases lay in between. The chain's CDR3 is CASSRDDYPNTGELFF. CDR3 DNA sequence: TGTGCCAGCAGTCGAGACGACTACCCGAACACCGGGGAGCTGTTTTTT.

The chain recombines TRBV5-1 with TRBJ1-1; weak D call: TRBD1 (5 bases). This CDR3 region has 15 residues. CDR1 is SGHRS, CDR2 YFSETQ, per germline. V gave up 1 base and J gave up 0 bases, with 10 bases separating them. CDR3 sequence reads: CASSLYAGMNTEAFF. CDR3 sequence (DNA): TGCGCCAGCAGCTTGTATGCAGGGATGAACACTGAAGCTTTCTTT. The full variable domain, rest sourced from reference TRBV5-1 and TRBJ1-1, is KAGVTQTPRYLIKTRGQQVTLSCSPISGHRSVSWYQQTPGQGLQFLFEYFSETQRNKGNFPGRFSGRQFSNSRSEMNVSTLELGDSALYLCASSLYAGMNTEAFFGQGTRLTVV.

The sample holds a few counts of this clonotype. This chain links TRBV11-3 with TRBJ1-1; possible D gene TRBD1, 6 bases. The ends were cut back, 1 base at V and 1 base at J, with 19 bases in the middle. Germline assignment: CDR1 SGHNT and CDR2 YENEEA. The CDR3 totals 18 residues. The CDR3 here is CASSLVGVYDRRNTEAFF. The CDR3 nucleotides are TGTGCCAGCAGCTTAGTCGGTGTTTATGACAGGAGGAACACTGAAGCTTTCTTT.

The chain employs TRBV25-1 and TRBJ2-1; TRBD1 is a possible D gene (6 bases). The germline V gene encodes CDR1 MGHDK and CDR2 SYGVNS. The CDR3 consists of 10 residues. V shed 6 bases and J shed 9 bases, with 6 bases lying between them. The CDR3 coding sequence is TGTGCCAGCAGACAGGGTGAGCAGTTCTTC. It encodes CASRQGEQFF.

This clonotype was seen a few times. The rearrangement uses TRBV24-1 and TRBJ2-1; unclear D gene. Trimming removed 9 bases from V and 11 bases from J, with 13 bases in between. From germline, CDR1 is KGHDR and CDR2 SFDVKD. There are 11 residues in the CDR3. CDR3 sequence: CATQDLDKQFF. Here the CDR3 DNA reads TGTGCCACCCAGGACCTCGATAAGCAGTTCTTC.

The J gene is TRBJ2-1, the V gene TRBV7-9, with D tentatively TRBD2 (5 bases). This CDR3 has 16 amino acids. CDR1 is SEHNR, CDR2 FQNEAQ, per germline (reference sequence). Trimming removed 5 bases at V and 5 bases at J, with 19 bases between. The CDR3, as DNA: TGTGCCAGCAGCGTACCCGGCGGCAAGAGGGACAATGAGCAGTTCTTC. Amino acid sequence: CASSVPGGKRDNEQFF.

V usage is TRBV27 and J usage is TRBJ2-3, with 12 bases fitting TRBD2. Germline CDR1 is MNHEY and CDR2 is SMNVEV (reference sequence). The CDR3 has 16 amino acids. With V trimmed by 4 bases and J by 5 bases, 7 bases remained unmatched. The CDR3 is CASSSASGGAGDTQYF. Here the CDR3 DNA reads TGTGCCAGCAGTTCCGCTAGCGGGGGGGCCGGAGATACGCAGTATTTT.

In its sample, this clonotype was seen many times. The genes are TRBV6-5 and TRBJ2-1; TRBD2 is a possible D gene (6 bases). Germline V CDR1 and CDR2: MNHEY, SVGAGI. There are 15 residues in the CDR3. Trimming pared 2 bases from V and 7 bases from J, leaving 15 bases between. In nucleotides, the CDR3 is TGTGCCAGCAGTTACGAGGGCGGGGCGGGGAATGAGCAGTTCTTC. This encodes CASSYEGGAGNEQFF.

The chain carries TRBV20-1 and TRBJ1-2, with a tentative D call TRBD1 (6 bases). Germline CDR1 is DFQATT and CDR2 is SNEGSKA (reference sequence). The CDR3 consists of 14 residues. The V end lost 2 bases, the J end lost 6 bases, and 16 bases lay between the germline ends. DNA for the CDR3: TGCAGTGCTAGATTACCGGGACAATGGGATGGCTACACCTTC. It codes for CSARLPGQWDGYTF.

V gene TRBV3-1 combines with J gene TRBJ1-2; TRBD1 aligns across 7 bases. V was clipped by 1 base and J by 0 bases; unmatched bases: 8. The V gene's germline CDR1 is LGHDT and CDR2 YNNKEL (reference sequence). CDR3 length: 17 amino acids. CDR3 in DNA: TGTGCCAGCAGCCAAGGGGACAGCTCCTTAACTAACTATGGCTACACCTTC. Translated, it gives CASSQGDSSLTNYGYTF.

This clonotype was seen repeatedly, ten times or more. This sequence joins TRBV7-9 and TRBJ1-2; 8 positions agree with TRBD1. V shed 6 bases and J 2 bases; nucleotides not matched to a gene: 5. The CDR3 length is 14 residues. Germline loops: CDR1 SEHNR, CDR2 FQNEAQ (reference sequence). The CDR3 reads CASRRTGPNYGYTF. CDR3 in DNA: TGTGCCAGCAGGAGGACAGGGCCAAACTATGGCTACACCTTC.

This clonotype showed up just a few times. V is TRBV12-3 or TRBV12-4 and J is TRBJ2-3; TRBD1 might be the D (6 bases). V was pared by 4 bases and J by 2 bases, with 10 bases between. This CDR3 has 14 residues. The DNA of the CDR3 is TGTGCCAGCAGTTCGTACAGGGCCACAGATACGCAGTATTTT. Translation gives CASSSYRATDTQYF.

This clonotype was recorded at least ten times. The gene calls are TRBV27 and TRBJ2-2; TRBD2 matches 7 bases. The CDR3 sequence is 14 residues long. CDR1 and CDR2 (germline): MNHEY, SMNVEV (reference sequence). The V segment lost 3 bases and the J segment 6 bases; nucleotides outside the gene matches: 4. CDR3 in amino acids: CASSLGGFSGELFF. CDR3 coding DNA: TGTGCCAGCAGTTTGGGGGGGTTTTCCGGGGAGCTGTTTTTT.

This clonotype has only a few counts. The rearrangement joins TRBV7-9 to TRBJ2-3; a possible D gene is TRBD1 (6 bases). The germline CDR1 and CDR2 sequences are SEHNR and FQNEAQ (reference sequence). V lost 4 bases and J lost 4, with 15 bases in between. The CDR3 totals 15 residues. DNA for the CDR3: TGTGCCAGCAGCTCGATCCGGACAGTCCCAGATACGCAGTATTTT. Amino acid sequence: CASSSIRTVPDTQYF. The full variable domain, rest sourced from reference TRBV7-9 and TRBJ2-3, is DTGVSQNPRHKITKRGQNVTFRCDPISEHNRLYWYRQTLGQGPEFLTYFQNEAQLEKSRLLSDRFSAERPKGSFSTLEIQRTEQGDSAMYLCASSSIRTVPDTQYFGPGTRLTVL.

This chain joins TRBV2 and TRBJ1-2; tentative D call: TRBD1 (6 bases). Germline assignment: CDR1 SNHLY and CDR2 FYNNEI. This CDR3 contains 13 residues. Trimming shortened V by 11 bases and J by 6 bases, and 19 bases separated the two germline ends. As DNA, the CDR3 is TGTGCCGTTTCCCGAGGGGGAGGAGATGGCTACACCTTC. This translates into CAVSRGGGDGYTF. The full variable domain, with the rest looked up from reference TRBV2 and TRBJ1-2, is EPEVTQTPSHQVTQMGQEVILRCVPISNHLYFYWYRQILGQKVEFLVSFYNNEISEKSEIFDDQFSVERPDGSNFTLKIRSTKLEDSAMYFCAVSRGGGDGYTFGSGTRLTVV.

CDR3 in DNA: TGCAGCGTATGGACAGGGGGCTCTGGAAACACCATATATTTT. Translated: CSVWTGGSGNTIYF. The chain joins TRBV29-1 to TRBJ1-3; 10 bases are a match to TRBD1. Germline V gene sequence: CDR1 SQVTM, CDR2 ANQGSEA. The CDR3 totals 14 residues. V was pared by 6 bases and J by 0 bases, with 2 bases of the junction left unmatched.

In this sample, this clonotype turned up a few times. The rearrangement uses TRBV7-6 and TRBJ2-3; D tentatively fits TRBD1 or TRBD2 (6 bases each). The ends were cut back, 2 bases at V and 0 bases at J, with 9 bases in the middle. The CDR3 runs 15 residues. Germline-derived CDR1 and CDR2 are SGHVS and FNYEAQ. CDR3 residues: CASSLRGESTDTQYF. The CDR3 DNA sequence: TGTGCCAGCAGCTTAAGGGGGGAAAGCACAGATACGCAGTATTTT.